This T cell receptor (beta chain) was sequenced for a study of OX40 agonist ivuxolimab in advanced cancers. The germline V gene encodes CDR1 SGHRS and CDR2 YFSETQ. With V trimmed by 5 bases and J by 7 bases, 11 bases remained unmatched. The CDR3 consists of 14 residues. Some clones are missing from TCRdb's copy, which holds only in-frame ones; the method was immunoSEQ multiplex PCR. The sample lists around 100,000 clones, over 75% occurring once. A note on this clone: What it recognizes is unknown.

Study results and caveats: It was also the case that some nonresponders had low normalized T-cell clonal expansion.

Patients with autoimmune history or systemic immunosuppression were excluded. The sequencing here drew on CD4+ or CD8+ T cells sorted from blood, taken in a trial of the OX40 agonist ivuxolimab. The chain employs TRBV5-1 and TRBJ1-1; 7 positions match TRBD1. The TCR was taken from an adult with an advanced solid tumor such as melanoma, head and neck, liver or kidney cancer. This chain's CDR3 is CASSLQGSGIEAFF. Written as DNA, the CDR3 is TGCGCCAGCAGTTTACAGGGGAGTGGGATTGAAGCTTTCTTT.